Presented here are 6 T cell receptor beta chains from one specimen sequenced in a study of cytomegalovirus exposure and HLA in healthy donors. Amplification used 60 Vbeta primers and 13 Jbeta primers. The protocol was immunoSEQ multiplex PCR, while the TCRdb copy is restricted to in-frame clones and leaves out a portion. The sample shows 130,000 to 150,000 clones, roughly 77% of them seen only once. The specimen sequenced was PBMCs. Receptors originate from a man aged 25-45 years in good health and CMV-seronegative.

The chain uses TRBV28 and TRBJ1-6; TRBD1 agrees at 7 bases. Germline values: CDR1 MDHEN, CDR2 SYDVKM. This CDR3 is 15 amino acids long. Trimming at V came to 5 bases and at J to 9 bases, leaving 10 bases not matched to a gene. Here the CDR3 DNA reads TGTGCCAGCAGTCCCCGACAGGGTCTTTCTTCACCCCTCCACTTT. Translated, it gives CASSPRQGLSSPLHF.

The chain is built from TRBV4-1 and TRBJ1-2; no clear D gene. Germline V gene lookup returns CDR1 MGHRA and CDR2 YSYEKL. V lost 1 base, J lost 8 bases, and 8 bases lay in between. This CDR3 has 12 residues. CDR3: CASSQGATGYTF. CDR3 coding DNA: TGCGCCAGCAGCCAAGGGGCAACGGGCTACACCTTC.

The V and J genes are TRBV19 and TRBJ2-5; 7 bases fit TRBD2. J lost 5 bases, V lost 2 bases, and 5 bases had no gene match. From germline, CDR1 is LNHDA and CDR2 SQIVND (reference sequence). The CDR3 consists of 14 residues. DNA for the CDR3: TGTGCCAGTAGTATAAGCGGGGAGAAGGAGACCCAGTACTTC. This codes for CASSISGEKETQYF.

CDR3 DNA sequence: TGTGCCAGCAAGACTTCGGGACAGACTGAAGCTTTCTTT. The encoded protein is CASKTSGQTEAFF. V gene TRBV6-1 combines with J gene TRBJ1-1; TRBD1 matches 7 bases. This CDR3 has 13 residues. The trim removed 7 bases at V and 5 bases at J, leaving 7 bases unmatched. Looked up from germline, CDR1 is MNHNS and CDR2 is SASEGT.

This chain joins TRBV9 and TRBJ2-1; no reliable D call. V was clipped by 3 bases and J by 1 base, with 14 bases between them. The germline V gene has CDR1 SGDLS and CDR2 YYNGEE. This CDR3 region has 16 residues. Written as DNA, the CDR3 is TGTGCCAGCAGCGGGAACAGCCTTGGGTCCTACAATGAGCAGTTCTTC. This gives the protein CASSGNSLGSYNEQFF.

This clone was found once. This chain connects TRBV16 to TRBJ1-1; the D is unclear. Trimming stripped 0 bases from V and 5 bases from J, with 13 bases between. Looked up from germline, CDR1 is KGHSY and CDR2 is FQNENV. The CDR3 is 15 residues long. The CDR3 DNA sequence: TGTGCCAGCAGCCAATCGGGAGAGGGCGGGACTGAAGCTTTCTTT. It translates to CASSQSGEGGTEAFF. The complete variable domain, with remaining parts taken from reference TRBV16 and TRBJ1-1, reads GEEVAQTPKHLVRGEGQKAKLYCAPIKGHSYVFWYQQVLKNEFKFLISFQNENVFDETGMPKERFSAKCLPNSPCSLEIQATKLEDSAVYFCASSQSGEGGTEAFFGQGTRLTVV.